This T cell receptor (beta chain) was sequenced in a study of blood T cell repertoires in COVID-19. Study details: T cells, B-cell-depleted T cells, or PBMCs provided the cDNA or gDNA that served as material.

Libraries were prepared by immunoSEQ multiplex PCR; TCRdb keeps only in-frame clonotypes and omits some of them. The table lists 60,000 or so clones, about 83% of them singletons, with around 3.8% in the top ten. Looked up from germline, CDR1 is SGHAT and CDR2 is FQNNGV. The CDR3 spans 15 residues. The junction had 3 bases not matched to a gene; V was cut back by 5 bases and J by 7 bases. This rearrangement joins TRBV11-2 to TRBJ2-1; 15 bases align to TRBD2. This receptor was identified in a woman older than 75 with acute or convalescent COVID-19. The specimen was peripheral blood. Here the CDR3 DNA reads TGTGCCAGCAGCCAGGGACTAGCGGGGGGTAATGAGCAGTTCTTC. Its protein is CASSQGLAGGNEQFF.